This T cell receptor (beta chain) was recorded in a study of T cells in Graves' hyperthyroidism and ophthalmopathy. The investigators amplified TCR beta CDR3 regions from RNA transcripts. A set of HTBI primers served as the primers for a first-round RT-PCR of the TCR CDR3. From the multiplex PCR reads, TCRdb called clonotypes with MiXCR, one entry per CDR3 protein. The data hold about 360,000 distinct CDR3 sequences, with 20% to 25% observed a single time. The CDR3 loop spans 18 amino acids. Losses at the gene ends were 2 bases for V and 0 bases for J; bases not matched to a gene: 4. Germline values: CDR1 MNHEY, CDR2 SVGEGT.

The chain is built from TRBV6-2 or TRBV6-3 and TRBJ2-1, with 13 positions matching TRBD2. This receptor was obtained from a man aged 45-60 years with Graves' hyperthyroidism. Sequencing used blood. CDR3 bases: TGTGCCAGCAGTTACACCCGGACTAGCGGGAGCTCCTACAATGAGCAGTTCTTC. Translation gives CASSYTRTSGSSYNEQFF.